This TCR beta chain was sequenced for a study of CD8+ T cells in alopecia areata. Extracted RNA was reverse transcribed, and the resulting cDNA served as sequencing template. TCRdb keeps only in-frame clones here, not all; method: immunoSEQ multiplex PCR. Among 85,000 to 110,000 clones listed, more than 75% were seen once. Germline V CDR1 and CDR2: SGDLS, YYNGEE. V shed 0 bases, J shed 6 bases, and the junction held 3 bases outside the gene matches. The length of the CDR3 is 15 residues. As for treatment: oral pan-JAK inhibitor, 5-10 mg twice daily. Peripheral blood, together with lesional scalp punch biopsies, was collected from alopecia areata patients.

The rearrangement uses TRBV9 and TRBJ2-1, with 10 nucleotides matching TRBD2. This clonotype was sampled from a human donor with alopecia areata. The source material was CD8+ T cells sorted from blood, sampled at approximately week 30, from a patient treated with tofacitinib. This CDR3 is CASSVGTSGFNEQFF. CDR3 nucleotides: TGTGCCAGCAGCGTAGGGACTAGCGGCTTCAATGAGCAGTTCTTC.